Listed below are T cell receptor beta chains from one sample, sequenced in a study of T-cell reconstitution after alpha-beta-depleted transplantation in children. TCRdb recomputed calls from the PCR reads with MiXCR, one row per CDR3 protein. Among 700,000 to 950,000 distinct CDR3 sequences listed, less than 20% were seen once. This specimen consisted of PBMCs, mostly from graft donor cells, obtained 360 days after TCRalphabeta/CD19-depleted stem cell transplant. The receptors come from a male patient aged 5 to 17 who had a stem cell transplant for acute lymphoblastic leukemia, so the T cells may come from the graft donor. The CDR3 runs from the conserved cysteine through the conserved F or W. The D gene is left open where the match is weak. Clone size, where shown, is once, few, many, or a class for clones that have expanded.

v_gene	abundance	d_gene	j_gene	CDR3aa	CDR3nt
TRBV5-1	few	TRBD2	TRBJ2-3	CASSLAGGPNTQYF	TGCGCCAGCTCCCTAGCGGGAGGGCCAAATACGCAGTATTTT
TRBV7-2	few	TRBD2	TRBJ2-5	CASSLFRGGRAMETQYF	TGTGCCAGCAGCTTATTTCGGGGCGGGAGGGCCATGGAGACCCAGTACTTC
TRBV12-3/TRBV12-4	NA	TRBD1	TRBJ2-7	CAAGQGYEQYF	TGTGCCGCCGGACAGGGCTACGAGCAGTACTTC
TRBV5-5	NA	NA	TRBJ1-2	CASSLEQYQTYGYTF	TGTGCCAGCAGCTTGGAACAGTACCAGACCTATGGCTACACCTTC
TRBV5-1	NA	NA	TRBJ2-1	CASSLGVMLNEQFF	TGCGCCAGCAGCTTGGGAGTGATGCTAAATGAGCAGTTCTTC
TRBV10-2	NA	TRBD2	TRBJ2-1	CASSEAPSGINRNEQFF	TGCGCCAGCAGTGAGGCCCCAAGCGGGATTAACCGGAATGAGCAGTTCTTC
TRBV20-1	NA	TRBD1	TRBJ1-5	CSARQQGNQPQHF	TGCAGTGCTAGACAACAGGGGAATCAGCCCCAGCATTTT
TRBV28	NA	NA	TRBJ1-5	CASSLRRSRNQPQHF	TGTGCCAGCAGTTTACGCAGGTCCAGAAATCAGCCCCAGCATTTT
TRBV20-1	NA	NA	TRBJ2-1	CSAAKANEQFF	TGCAGTGCCGCCAAAGCGAATGAGCAGTTCTTC
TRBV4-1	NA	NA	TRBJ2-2	CASSPVGGTGELFF	TGCGCCAGCAGCCCGGTAGGGGGGACCGGGGAGCTGTTTTTT
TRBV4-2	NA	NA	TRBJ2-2	CASSPLGLPQTGELFF	TGTGCCAGCAGCCCCCTGGGACTCCCCCAGACCGGGGAGCTGTTTTTT
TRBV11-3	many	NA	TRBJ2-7	CASSLSGGVVYEQYF	TGTGCCAGCAGCTTATCTGGCGGAGTGGTCTACGAGCAGTACTTC
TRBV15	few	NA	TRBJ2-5	CATSTRVGAKETQYF	TGTGCCACCAGCACCCGGGTAGGGGCGAAAGAGACCCAGTACTTC
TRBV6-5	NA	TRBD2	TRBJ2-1	CASSYSKLAGVVEQFF	TGTGCCAGCAGTTACTCGAAGCTAGCGGGAGTGGTTGAGCAGTTCTTC
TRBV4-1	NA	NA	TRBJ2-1	CASSQRYLAYNEQFF	TGCGCCAGCAGCCAAAGATACCTAGCTTACAATGAGCAGTTCTTC
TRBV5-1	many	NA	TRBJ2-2	CASSLLSGTLNTGELFF	TGCGCCAGCAGCTTATTATCCGGGACTCTTAACACCGGGGAGCTGTTTTTT
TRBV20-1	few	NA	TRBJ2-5	CSAEDLRDSQETQYF	TGCAGTGCTGAGGACCTGCGGGACTCCCAAGAGACCCAGTACTTC
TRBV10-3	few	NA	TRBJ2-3	CAISDSGSKDTQYF	TGTGCCATCAGTGACTCCGGGAGTAAAGATACGCAGTATTTT
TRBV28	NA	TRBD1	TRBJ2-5	CASIDRGGLETQYF	TGTGCCAGTATAGACAGGGGTGGCTTGGAGACCCAGTACTTC
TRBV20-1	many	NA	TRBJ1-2	CSAGTRRQGNGYTF	TGCAGTGCTGGAACTAGAAGGCAGGGCAATGGCTACACCTTC
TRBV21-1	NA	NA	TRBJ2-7	CASSNCNGQYSSYEQYF	TGTGCCAGCAGCAACTGTAATGGACAGTACAGCTCCTACGAGCAGTACTTC
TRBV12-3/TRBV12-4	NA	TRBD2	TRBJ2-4	CASSQIAGAPKNIQYF	TGTGCCAGCAGCCAAATAGCGGGAGCCCCCAAAAACATTCAGTACTTC
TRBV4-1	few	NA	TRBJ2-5	CASSQDEVSPYQETQYF	TGCGCCAGCAGCCAAGATGAGGTTTCCCCGTACCAAGAGACCCAGTACTTC
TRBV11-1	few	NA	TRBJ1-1	CASSSRIVTNTEAFF	TGTGCCAGCAGCTCGCGGATAGTAACGAACACTGAAGCTTTCTTT
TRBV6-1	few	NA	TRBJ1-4	CASSGGRGYEKLFF	TGTGCCAGCAGCGGAGGACGAGGATATGAAAAACTGTTTTTT
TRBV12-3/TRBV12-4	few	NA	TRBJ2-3	CASSLTDSALLGADTQYF	TGTGCCAGCAGTTTAACGGACTCAGCGCTACTTGGGGCAGATACGCAGTATTTT
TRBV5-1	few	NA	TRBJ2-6	CASTTEVGRISGANVLTF	TGCGCCAGCACCACTGAGGTGGGACGTATCTCTGGGGCCAACGTCCTGACTTTC
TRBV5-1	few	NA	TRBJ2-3	CASSFPRGIPTDTQYF	TGCGCCAGCAGCTTTCCCCGCGGGATACCCACAGATACGCAGTATTTT
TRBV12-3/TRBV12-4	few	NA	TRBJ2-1	CASSFSPRSSYNEQFF	TGTGCCAGCAGTTTTTCCCCGCGGAGCTCCTACAATGAGCAGTTCTTC
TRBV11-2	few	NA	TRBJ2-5	CASSFGSAVETQYF	TGTGCCAGCAGCTTTGGCTCGGCAGTGGAGACCCAGTACTTC
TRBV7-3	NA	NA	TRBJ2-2	CASSRFTGELFF	TGTGCCAGCAGCCGCTTCACCGGGGAGCTGTTTTTT
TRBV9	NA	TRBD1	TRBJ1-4	CASSPRQGPNEKLFF	TGTGCCAGCAGCCCCCGACAGGGTCCTAATGAAAAACTGTTTTTT
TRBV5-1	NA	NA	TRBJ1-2	CASSLDPRGYYGYTF	TGCGCCAGCAGCTTGGACCCACGAGGATACTATGGCTACACCTTC
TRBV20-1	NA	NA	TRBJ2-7	CSAGGSYEQYF	TGCAGTGCCGGAGGCAGCTACGAGCAGTACTTC
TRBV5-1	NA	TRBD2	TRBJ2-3	CASSLTSGKVDTQYF	TGCGCCAGCAGCCTGACTAGCGGGAAAGTAGATACGCAGTATTTT
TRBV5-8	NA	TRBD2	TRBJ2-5	CASSNPPGTSGQETQYF	TGTGCCAGCAGCAACCCCCCCGGGACTAGCGGCCAAGAGACCCAGTACTTC
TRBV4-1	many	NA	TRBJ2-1	CASSQAARRLREQFF	TGCGCCAGCAGCCAAGCGGCTAGACGACTTAGGGAGCAGTTCTTC
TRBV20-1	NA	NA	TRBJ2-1	CSASRDPRNTEQFF	TGCAGTGCTAGTAGGGACCCCCGTAATACTGAGCAGTTCTTC
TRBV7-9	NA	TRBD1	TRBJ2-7	CASSPPGQRAYEQYF	TGTGCCAGCAGCCCTCCGGGACAGCGAGCCTACGAGCAGTACTTC
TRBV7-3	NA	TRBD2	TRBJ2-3	CASAPTREADTQYF	TGTGCCAGCGCCCCAACCCGGGAGGCAGATACGCAGTATTTT
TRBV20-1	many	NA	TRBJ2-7	CSATRGVEQYF	TGCAGTGCTACTAGGGGGGTCGAGCAGTACTTC